The TCR beta chain under discussion was sequenced for a study of shared clonotypes between healthy human individuals. Per the original methods: ImmunoSEQ junction-only sequences lacked quality scores, so their filtering differed. Sequenced by immunoSEQ multiplex PCR; TCRdb stores in-frame clones only, minus some. The V and J calls and the clone size are those of that table, but D and trimming were determined from the DNA. The sample has some 1,100,000 clones, around 78% seen once. Recent acute infections and vaccinations were absent in the healthy HIV-negative adult donors. Germline V gene sequence: CDR1 SGHTA, CDR2 FQGNSA. Trimming stripped 5 bases from V and 4 bases from J, with 9 bases between. The CDR3 sequence is 13 residues long.

This sequence originates from a man aged 18-30 years in good health. Some clones in this sample may be carry-over from other donors' samples. The sequenced sample consisted of memory CD4+ T cells from PBMCs. As for subset: CD45RA-negative fraction. The chain employs TRBV7-2 and TRBJ1-3; no firm D call. The CDR3 DNA sequence: TGTGCCAGCAGCGCGCGCAGGGGAAACACCATATATTTT. It yields the protein CASSARRGNTIYF.